These 12 T cell receptor beta chains originate from one sample sequenced in a study of T cells in Graves' hyperthyroidism and ophthalmopathy. Template material for amplifying TCR beta CDR3 regions consisted of RNA transcripts. First-round RT-PCR with HTBI primers amplified the TCR CDR3 region. TCRdb re-called the multiplex PCR reads through MiXCR, storing one row per CDR3 protein. This table holds over 350,000 distinct CDR3 sequences, around 15% found once. The sample comprised blood. These receptors came from a man between 45 and 60 years old with Graves' ophthalmopathy.

V and J are TRBV6-1 and TRBJ2-7; 10 bases are shared with TRBD2. The germline V gene encodes CDR1 MNHNS and CDR2 SASEGT. With 6 bases clipped from V and 5 bases from J, the junction kept 7 bases outside the gene matches. The CDR3 spans 14 residues. The CDR3 sequence: CASSASGSRHEQYF. The DNA of the CDR3 is TGTGCCAGCAGCGCTAGCGGGAGCCGCCACGAGCAGTACTTC.

This clonotype was observed a few times. The chain is built from TRBV7-9 and TRBJ2-7; D is possibly TRBD2 (7 bases). CDR3 length equals 13 residues. V was pared by 6 bases and J by 5 bases, with 14 bases between. Germline CDR1 is SEHNR and CDR2 is FQNEAQ (reference sequence). The CDR3 sequence: CASRGRGRDEQYF. The CDR3 region has the DNA TGTGCCAGCAGAGGGCGGGGGCGGGACGAGCAGTACTTC. The full variable domain, completed using reference TRBV7-9 and TRBJ2-7, is DTGVSQNPRHKITKRGQNVTFRCDPISEHNRLYWYRQTLGQGPEFLTYFQNEAQLEKSRLLSDRFSAERPKGSFSTLEIQRTEQGDSAMYLCASRGRGRDEQYFGPGTRLTVT.

This clonotype was observed a handful of times. The chain recombines TRBV5-1 with TRBJ1-6; D is ambiguous. The CDR3 length is 14 residues. The V end lost 0 bases, the J end lost 9 bases, and 10 bases lay between the germline ends. The germline V gene has CDR1 SGHRS and CDR2 YFSETQ. The CDR3 region has the DNA TGCGCCAGCAGCTTGGAGACCGGAGGTTCACCCCTCCACTTT. The encoded protein is CASSLETGGSPLHF. The full variable domain, in which reference TRBV5-1 and TRBJ1-6 provide the parts outside the CDR3, is KAGVTQTPRYLIKTRGQQVTLSCSPISGHRSVSWYQQTPGQGLQFLFEYFSETQRNKGNFPGRFSGRQFSNSRSEMNVSTLELGDSALYLCASSLETGGSPLHFGNGTRLTVT.

On this clonotype: A read error may explain this, as a much larger clone is one base away. The V call is TRBV29-1, the J call TRBJ2-3; 10 nucleotides line up with TRBD2. The CDR3 totals 15 residues. Per germline, CDR1 SQVTM and CDR2 ANQGSEA. Trimming removed 4 bases from V and 3 bases from J; junction bases left unmatched: 7. The CDR3 reads CSVVLAGGRTDTQYF. CDR3 bases: TGCAGCGTTGTTTTAGCGGGAGGCAGAACAGATACGCAGTATTTT.

This clonotype has a count of ten or more. J is TRBJ2-3 and V is TRBV3-1; 11 bases match TRBD2. V gave up 1 base and J gave up 6 bases; unmatched junction bases: 6. The CDR3 has 16 amino acids. Per germline, CDR1 LGHDT and CDR2 YNNKEL (reference sequence). Written as DNA, the CDR3 is TGTGCCAGCAGCCAAGTTAGCGGGAGGGCCTTCGATACGCAGTATTTT. Translated: CASSQVSGRAFDTQYF.

The rearrangement uses TRBV7-6 and TRBJ2-2; D is ambiguous. CDR1 is SGHVS, CDR2 FNYEAQ, per germline. V shed 5 bases and J shed 4 bases, with 11 bases lying between them. The length of the CDR3 is 14 residues. The CDR3 bases are TGTGCCAGCAGCCGTACGGGCCCCACCGGGGAGCTGTTTTTT. Translation gives CASSRTGPTGELFF.

V is TRBV27 and J is TRBJ2-7; D is uncertain. Germline V gene sequence: CDR1 MNHEY, CDR2 SMNVEV (reference sequence). CDR3 length: 15 residues. V lost 0 bases and J 6 bases, leaving 15 bases between the germline ends. Here the CDR3 DNA reads TGTGCCAGCAGTTTATCTGGTCGATTCGCGACCGAGCAGTACTTC. Amino acids: CASSLSGRFATEQYF.

This clonotype was recorded a few times. The rearrangement links TRBV19 to TRBJ2-7; D is unclear. The CDR3 runs to 12 residues. Germline CDR1 and CDR2: LNHDA and SQIVND (reference sequence). Between the trimmed V and J ends, which lost 3 bases and 2 bases, there was a span of 5 bases. The CDR3 sequence is CASSIPAYEQYF. The CDR3 nucleotides read TGTGCCAGTAGTATCCCAGCCTACGAGCAGTACTTC.

A note on this clonotype: Germline is not matched at one junction end, which may reflect a read error. This rearrangement joins TRBV5-4 to TRBJ2-7; perhaps TRBD1 as D (6 bases). This CDR3 comprises 15 residues. Looked up from germline, CDR1 is SGHNT and CDR2 is YYREEE (reference sequence). The CDR3 is CASSRQDSNSHEQYF. The DNA for the CDR3 is TGTGCCAGCAGCCGACAGGATTCCAACTCCCACGAGCAGTACTTC.

The chain recombines TRBV7-8 with TRBJ1-3; no firm D call. Germline lookup yields CDR1 SGHVS and CDR2 FQNEAQ. This CDR3 region has 15 residues. V lost 1 base and J 0 bases, leaving 7 bases between the germline ends. CDR3 amino acids: CASSLELSSGNTIYF. The CDR3, as DNA: TGTGCCAGCAGCTTAGAATTGAGCTCTGGAAACACCATATATTTT.

This clonotype was seen repeatedly, ten times or more. The chain is built from TRBV2 and TRBJ2-2, with TRBD1 identical over 11 bases. Germline CDR1 reads SNHLY; CDR2 reads FYNNEI. V dropped 6 bases and J dropped 7; count of bases not matched to a gene: 7. The CDR3 has 15 residues. As DNA, the CDR3 is TGTGCCAGCAGGCAACGGACAGGGGGCGACGGGGAGCTGTTTTTT. It yields the protein CASRQRTGGDGELFF.

This clonotype was detected many times. The genes are TRBV2 and TRBJ2-5; no reliable D call. CDR3 length: 11 amino acids. The V and J ends lost 3 bases and 5 bases respectively, with 4 bases between them. Germline V gene data show CDR1 as SNHLY and CDR2 as FYNNEI. In nucleotides, the CDR3 is TGTGCCAGCAGTGAGCTGGAGACCCAGTACTTC. It codes for CASSELETQYF.